The clone carrying this T cell receptor beta chain has a count of ten or more. Its antigen is not known. This sample was included in a study of blood T cells in healthy people across ages. Broader study findings: TCR beta diversity was tightly associated with the proportion of naive T cells. Older individuals had lower TCR beta diversity per million T cells (the decline was roughly linear).

Alongside a J-beta primer mix, a sample-barcoded 5' primer served in a second PCR lasting about 7 to 12 cycles. Via MiXCR, TCRdb re-called the 5' RACE reads, giving one row per CDR3 protein. The repertoire holds 800,000 to 950,000 distinct CDR3 sequences, with 25% to 30% as singletons. V was clipped by 4 bases and J by 2 bases, with 14 bases between them. CDR3 length: 14 amino acids. Germline V CDR1 and CDR2: SQVTM, ANQGSEA. The same specimen was also included in a second study, on T cells of mothers and their children.

The rearrangement joins TRBV29-1 to TRBJ2-5; D unresolved. This clonotype originated in a woman aged 40 to 55 in good health. The sequenced sample consisted of blood. The CDR3 here is CSVGSEFSQETQYF. CDR3 sequence (DNA): TGCAGCGTTGGATCAGAATTTTCACAAGAGACCCAGTACTTC.